This T cell receptor beta chain was sequenced in a study of T cell changes during pregnancy in multiple sclerosis. Measured with immunoSEQ multiplex PCR; TCRdb has only the in-frame clones, and not every one. The sample has under 45,000 clones, roughly 90% seen once. The CDR3 covers 15 residues. CDR1 and CDR2 (germline): MDHEN, SYDVKM. Trimming stripped 7 bases from V and 8 bases from J, with 18 bases between. The sample consisted of peripheral blood, taken in the second trimester of pregnancy. The chain employs TRBV28 and TRBJ1-6; D remains ambiguous. The receptor's source is a female donor in good health, enrolled as a control in a pregnancy study. This CDR3 reads CASTRTADRDSPLHF. The CDR3 coding sequence is TGTGCCAGCACTCGGACTGCAGATCGGGATTCACCCCTCCACTTT.